What follows are 30 T cell receptor beta chains derived from one specimen sequenced in a study of T cell responses to AZD1222 COVID-19 vaccine. Repertoires were generated with immunoSEQ multiplex PCR, while TCRdb's copy carries only in-frame clones and drops some. The sample holds tens of thousands of clones, about nine tenths seen once. This specimen was peripheral blood, taken 28 days after the second AZD1222 dose. The receptors here all came from an adult who received the AZD1222 COVID-19 vaccine.

The chain uses TRBV11-2 and TRBJ2-1, with D tentatively TRBD2 (5 bases). The CDR3 is 11 amino acids. Germline-derived CDR1 and CDR2 are SGHAT and FQNNGV. V gave up 7 bases and J gave up 10 bases, with 11 bases separating them. DNA for the CDR3: TGTGCCAGCATGTACGGGAAAGAGCAGTTCTTC. It translates to CASMYGKEQFF.

V usage is TRBV19 and J usage is TRBJ1-4; no clear D. The CDR3 is 14 amino acids. CDR1 is LNHDA, CDR2 SQIVND, per germline (reference sequence). V lost 3 bases and J 7 bases, leaving 12 bases between the germline ends. The CDR3: CASSISGWGEKLFF. The CDR3 nucleotides read TGTGCCAGTAGTATCTCCGGGTGGGGTGAAAAACTGTTTTTT.

This chain links TRBV5-1 with TRBJ2-5; D tentatively reads TRBD1 or TRBD2 (5 bases each). V shed 4 bases and J shed 0 bases, with 7 bases lying between them. Per the germline V gene, CDR1 is SGHRS and CDR2 is YFSETQ. This CDR3 region has 13 residues. CDR3 in DNA: TGCGCCAGCAGCAGGGGACACCAAGAGACCCAGTACTTC. Its translation is CASSRGHQETQYF.

This clone was recorded only once. The J gene is TRBJ2-3, the V gene TRBV15; TRBD2 matches at 10 bases. V lost 3 bases, J lost 0 bases, and 0 bases stayed unmatched. The CDR3 runs 15 residues. Germline assignment: CDR1 LNHNV and CDR2 YYDKDF (reference sequence). The CDR3 sequence: CATSRTSGSTDTQYF. CDR3 DNA sequence: TGTGCCACCAGCAGGACTAGCGGGAGCACAGATACGCAGTATTTT.

The chain carries TRBV19 and TRBJ1-3, with D hard to call. Germline CDR1 reads LNHDA; CDR2 reads SQIVND (reference sequence). This CDR3 region has 12 residues. V gave up 6 bases and J gave up 4 bases, with 7 bases separating them. CDR3 region: CASRTGGNTIYF. The CDR3 DNA is TGTGCCAGTAGGACGGGAGGAAACACCATATATTTT.

This chain links TRBV4-1 with TRBJ1-4, with 11 positions matching TRBD1. Germline V gene lookup returns CDR1 MGHRA and CDR2 YSYEKL. The CDR3 sequence is 16 residues long. Losses at the gene ends were 6 bases for V and 3 bases for J; bases not matched to a gene: 6. The DNA of the CDR3 is TGCGCCAGCAGAACAGGACAGGGGGCTTCTAATGAAAAACTGTTTTTT. Amino acid sequence: CASRTGQGASNEKLFF.

The chain joins TRBV6-2 or TRBV6-3 to TRBJ2-1; 13 positions agree with TRBD2. Unmatched junction bases numbered 8, after V lost 6 bases and J lost 9 bases. The germline gives CDR1 MNHEY, CDR2 SVGEGT. The CDR3 is 15 residues long. DNA for the CDR3: TGTGCCAGCAGCCCCGGACTAGCGGGAGTGGGTGAGCAGTTCTTC. The encoded protein is CASSPGLAGVGEQFF.

V gene TRBV9 combines with J gene TRBJ2-3; either TRBD1 or TRBD2 may fit D (5 bases each). The CDR3 consists of 15 residues. Germline CDR1 and CDR2: SGDLS and YYNGEE. Trimming stripped 3 bases from V and 0 bases from J, with 11 bases between. This CDR3 is CASSEGTVSTDTQYF. CDR3 nucleotides: TGTGCCAGCAGCGAAGGGACGGTTAGCACAGATACGCAGTATTTT.

The chain uses TRBV4-2 and TRBJ2-3; 9 nucleotides line up with TRBD1. Germline V gives CDR1 LGHNA, CDR2 YNFKEQ. V dropped 4 bases and J dropped 5; count of bases not matched to a gene: 7. The CDR3 covers 15 residues. Here the CDR3 reads CASSLNPGQGDTQYF. CDR3 coding DNA: TGTGCCAGCAGCCTTAACCCGGGACAGGGAGATACGCAGTATTTT.

This clone came up once. Other nucleotide sequences in the sample specify the same CDR3. For the CDR3, the DNA is TGTGCCAGCAGTGAGGGACTAGCGGGTTCCTACGAGCAGTACTTC. Translating it yields CASSEGLAGSYEQYF. This sequence joins TRBV6-1 and TRBJ2-7; 12 bases line up with TRBD2. The CDR3 spans 15 residues. After removal of 3 bases from V and 1 base from J, the junction contained 1 base not matched to a gene. Germline V gives CDR1 MNHNS, CDR2 SASEGT.

This clone was recorded only once. The CDR3 bases are TGTGCCAGCAGCTTGACCGGGGGCGAGACCCAGTACTTC. The encoded protein is CASSLTGGETQYF. This rearrangement joins TRBV5-4 to TRBJ2-5; D possibly uses TRBD1 or TRBD2 (6 bases each). The germline V gene has CDR1 SGHNT and CDR2 YYREEE (reference sequence). The CDR3 loop spans 13 amino acids. V shed 1 base and J shed 5 bases, with 9 bases lying between them.

The chain has TRBV11-1 and TRBJ2-5; no firm D call. This CDR3 contains 14 residues. V gave up 3 bases and J gave up 1 base, with 9 bases separating them. Germline assignment: CDR1 SGHAT and CDR2 FQDESV (reference sequence). CDR3: CASSFPGLQETQYF. CDR3 nucleotides: TGTGCCAGCAGCTTTCCGGGTCTCCAAGAGACCCAGTACTTC.

V is TRBV3-1 (or the pseudogene TRBV3-2) and J is TRBJ2-1; D remains unclear. This CDR3 contains 13 residues. The V end was cut by 5 bases, the J end by 2 bases, with 7 bases between. Per germline, CDR1 LGHDT and CDR2 YNNKEL (reference sequence). DNA of the CDR3: TGTGCCAGCAGCGACGACCCCTACAATGAGCAGTTCTTC. It is translated as CASSDDPYNEQFF.

The CDR3 nucleotides read TGTGCCAGCAGCCTAACAGGGACTAATGAAAAACTGTTTTTT. It is translated as CASSLTGTNEKLFF. The chain combines TRBV7-9 with TRBJ1-4; maybe TRBD1 (6 bases). Germline CDR1 and CDR2: SEHNR and FQNEAQ (reference sequence). V lost 5 bases and J lost 2, with 9 bases in between. This CDR3 region has 14 residues.

The chain carries TRBV3-1 (or the pseudogene TRBV3-2) and TRBJ2-1, with no clear D. Trimming stripped 0 bases from V and 10 bases from J, with 7 bases between. The length of the CDR3 is 12 residues. Germline lookup yields CDR1 LGHDT and CDR2 YNNKEL (reference sequence). CDR3 sequence (DNA): TGTGCCAGCAGCCAAGATGTTCGAGAGCAGTTCTTC. It specifies CASSQDVREQFF.

The V gene is TRBV28, the J gene TRBJ1-5; perhaps TRBD1 as D (5 bases). V was shortened by 5 bases and J by 4 bases, with 12 bases between the two germline ends. Looked up from germline, CDR1 is MDHEN and CDR2 is SYDVKM. The CDR3 covers 14 residues. CDR3 in DNA: TGTGCCAGCAGTCCTCGACAGAGAAATCAGCCCCAGCATTTT. It codes for CASSPRQRNQPQHF.

The chain links TRBV11-2 to TRBJ1-2; perhaps TRBD1 as D (6 bases). Germline CDR1 SGHAT, CDR2 FQNNGV. CDR3 size: 13 residues. Trimming stripped 6 bases from V and 5 bases from J, with 13 bases between. The CDR3 nucleotides are TGTGCCAGCAGGGGGGGCGTAGGGTATGGCTACACCTTC. Its protein product is CASRGGVGYGYTF. Based on the CDR3 plus reference TRBV11-2 and TRBJ1-2, the full variable domain is EAGVAQSPRYKIIEKRQSVAFWCNPISGHATLYWYQQILGQGPKLLIQFQNNGVVDDSQLPKDRFSAERLKGVDSTLKIQPAKLEDSAVYLCASRGGVGYGYTFGSGTRLTVV.

The J gene is TRBJ1-1, the V gene TRBV18; D gene uncertain. This CDR3 has 17 amino acids. V was pared by 0 bases and J by 1 base, with 15 bases between. Germline loops: CDR1 KGHSH, CDR2 LQKENI. CDR3 sequence reads: CASSPPKGLEENTEAFF. Here the CDR3 DNA reads TGTGCCAGCTCACCACCTAAAGGACTGGAAGAGAACACTGAAGCTTTCTTT.

This sequence joins TRBV29-1 and TRBJ1-4, with D perhaps TRBD1 (5 bases). The CDR3 is 14 amino acids. CDR1 and CDR2 (germline): SQVTM, ANQGSEA. The V end lost 7 bases, the J end lost 4 bases, and 16 bases lay between the germline ends. This CDR3 reads CSGGQMGLNEKLFF. DNA of the CDR3: TGCAGCGGCGGCCAGATGGGGCTTAATGAAAAACTGTTTTTT.

This clone was counted a single time. The chain combines TRBV19 with TRBJ1-2; D is unresolved. The germline gives CDR1 LNHDA, CDR2 SQIVND (reference sequence). The CDR3 sequence is 15 residues long. Deletions cut 1 base from V and 4 bases from J, with 13 bases between. CDR3 protein: CASSIAGVTSYGYTF. DNA of the CDR3: TGTGCCAGTAGTATAGCGGGCGTCACCAGCTATGGCTACACCTTC. Supplemented by reference TRBV19 and TRBJ1-2, the full variable domain reads DGGITQSPKYLFRKEGQNVTLSCEQNLNHDAMYWYRQDPGQGLRLIYYSQIVNDFQKGDIAEGYSVSREKKESFPLTVTSAQKNPTAFYLCASSIAGVTSYGYTFGSGTRLTVV.

This clone was detected only a few times. In DNA, the CDR3 is TGTGCCACCTGGACAGGGGGCTATGGAAACACCATATATTTT. It encodes CATWTGGYGNTIYF. The gene calls are TRBV19 and TRBJ1-3, with 11 bases aligning to TRBD1. Trimming cost V 10 bases and J 3 bases; bases outside gene matches: 5. The CDR3 extends over 14 amino acids. Germline V gives CDR1 LNHDA, CDR2 SQIVND (reference sequence). Full variable domain (missing parts from reference TRBV19 and TRBJ1-3): DGGITQSPKYLFRKEGQNVTLSCEQNLNHDAMYWYRQDPGQGLRLIYYSQIVNDFQKGDIAEGYSVSREKKESFPLTVTSAQKNPTAFYLCATWTGGYGNTIYFGEGSWLTVV.

As to this clone: Within the sample, other DNA sequences also encode this same CDR3. The CDR3 loop reads CASSLGRNTEAFF. CDR3 sequence (DNA): TGTGCCAGCAGCCTCGGGAGGAACACTGAAGCTTTCTTT. The V and J genes are TRBV7-8 and TRBJ1-1; no firm D call. CDR3 size: 13 residues. The V gene's germline CDR1 is SGHVS and CDR2 FQNEAQ. V lost 5 bases and J 1 base, leaving 8 bases between the germline ends.

The chain uses TRBV28 and TRBJ2-3; unclear D gene. V lost 5 bases, J lost 0 bases, and 15 bases lay in between. This CDR3 is built from 16 residues. CDR1 and CDR2 (germline): MDHEN, SYDVKM. DNA for the CDR3: TGTGCCAGCAGTGACACGAAGTTAACTAGCACAGATACGCAGTATTTT. The encoded protein is CASSDTKLTSTDTQYF.

This clone was seen only once. This chain joins TRBV10-2 and TRBJ1-2, with TRBD1 identical over 9 bases. CDR1 is WSHSY, CDR2 SAAADI, per germline. The CDR3 loop spans 13 amino acids. The V gene end was trimmed by 10 bases and the J gene end by 4 bases; junction bases not matched to a gene: 7. CDR3 nucleotides: TGCGCCACCACACAGGGGGCGGCCTATGGCTACACCTTC. It specifies CATTQGAAYGYTF.

The chain uses TRBV11-2 and TRBJ2-2; 10 nucleotides agree with TRBD2. Germline CDR1 SGHAT, CDR2 FQNNGV. The CDR3 extends over 15 amino acids. The V gene end was trimmed by 3 bases and the J gene end by 4 bases; junction bases not matched to a gene: 2. The CDR3 is CASSFASGGTGELFF. CDR3 DNA sequence: TGTGCCAGCAGCTTTGCTAGCGGGGGCACCGGGGAGCTGTTTTTT.

The chain links TRBV19 to TRBJ2-1, with a tentative D call TRBD2 (7 bases). Trimming removed 6 bases at V and 10 bases at J, with 22 bases between. Germline CDR1 is LNHDA and CDR2 is SQIVND (reference sequence). This CDR3 contains 15 residues. CDR3 loop: CASRSLAGALTEQFF. CDR3 DNA sequence: TGTGCCAGTAGGTCTCTGGCGGGGGCCTTGACGGAGCAGTTCTTC.

In nucleotides, the CDR3 is TGCGCCAGCAGCCAAGACAGGGGGGACAGACGAATTCAGTACTTC. Its translation is CASSQDRGDRRIQYF. The chain recombines TRBV4-3 with TRBJ2-4; TRBD1 is a possible D gene (7 bases). The CDR3 spans 15 residues. V was cut by 0 bases and J by 10 bases, with 16 bases left in between. Germline assignment: CDR1 LGHNA and CDR2 YSLEER.

CDR3 sequence (DNA): TGCAGCGTTGTGCAGGACAGGGTCCACGAGCAGTACTTC. Protein product: CSVVQDRVHEQYF. This chain links TRBV29-1 with TRBJ2-7, with TRBD1 identical over 8 bases. This CDR3 region has 13 residues. Germline V gene sequence: CDR1 SQVTM, CDR2 ANQGSEA. Trimming removed 4 bases from V and 5 bases from J; junction bases left unmatched: 7.

The CDR3 nucleotides are TGCGCCAGCAGCCAAGATAACCGAGGTGAGCAGTTCTTC. Protein: CASSQDNRGEQFF. The V call is TRBV4-1, the J call TRBJ2-1; D not resolved. Germline CDR1 MGHRA, CDR2 YSYEKL. The length of the CDR3 is 13 residues. V lost 0 bases to trimming and J lost 9 bases, with 9 bases between them.

The chain links TRBV3-1 (or the pseudogene TRBV3-2) to TRBJ2-7, with D uncertain. The germline V and J ends were trimmed by 5 bases and 3 bases, with 5 bases remaining between them. CDR1 and CDR2 (germline): LGHDT, YNNKEL (reference sequence). The CDR3 has 11 residues. CDR3 residues: CASSFRYEQYF. CDR3 bases: TGTGCCAGCAGCTTTCGCTACGAGCAGTACTTC.